This T cell receptor beta chain was recovered during a study of control samples from healthy donors and cancer patients. The method was immunoSEQ multiplex PCR; TCRdb's version includes in-frame clones alone and lacks a portion of them. The sample consists of 100,000 to 150,000 clones, under 95% of them appearing once. This sequence was found in a man between 18 and 29 years old in good health. What was sequenced was blood.

The CDR3 reads CASSPYRTDEKLFF. In DNA, the CDR3 is TGCGCCAGCAGCCCCTATCGGACGGACGAAAAACTGTTTTTT. The chain combines TRBV4-1 with TRBJ1-4; D gene uncertain. Trimming left V 4 bases short and J 8 bases short, with 14 bases between. Germline CDR1 reads MGHRA; CDR2 reads YSYEKL. The CDR3 consists of 14 residues.